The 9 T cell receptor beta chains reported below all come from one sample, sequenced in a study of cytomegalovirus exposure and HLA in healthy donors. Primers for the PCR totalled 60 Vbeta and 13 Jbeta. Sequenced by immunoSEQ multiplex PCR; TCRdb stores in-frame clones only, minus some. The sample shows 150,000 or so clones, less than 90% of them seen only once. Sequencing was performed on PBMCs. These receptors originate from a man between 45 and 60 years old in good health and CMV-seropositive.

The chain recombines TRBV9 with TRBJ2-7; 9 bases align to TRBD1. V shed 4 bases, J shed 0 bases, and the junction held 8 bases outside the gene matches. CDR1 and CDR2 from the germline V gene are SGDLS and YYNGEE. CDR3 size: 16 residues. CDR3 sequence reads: CASSLTPGQGSYEQYF. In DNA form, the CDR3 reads TGTGCCAGCAGCCTCACCCCGGGACAGGGCTCCTACGAGCAGTACTTC.

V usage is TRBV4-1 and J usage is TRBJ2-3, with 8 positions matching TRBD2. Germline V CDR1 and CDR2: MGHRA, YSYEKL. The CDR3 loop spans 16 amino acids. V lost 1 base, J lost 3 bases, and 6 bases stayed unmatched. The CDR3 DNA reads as TGCGCCAGCAGCCAAGTAGGGGCGGGGGGAACAGATACGCAGTATTTT. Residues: CASSQVGAGGTDTQYF.

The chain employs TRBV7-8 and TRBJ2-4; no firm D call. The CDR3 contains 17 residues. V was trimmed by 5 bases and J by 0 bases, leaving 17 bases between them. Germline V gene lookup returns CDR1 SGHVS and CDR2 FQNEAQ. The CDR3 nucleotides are TGTGCCAGCAGCCCCGAGGTCCCGCGACTAGCCAAAAACATTCAGTACTTC. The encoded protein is CASSPEVPRLAKNIQYF.

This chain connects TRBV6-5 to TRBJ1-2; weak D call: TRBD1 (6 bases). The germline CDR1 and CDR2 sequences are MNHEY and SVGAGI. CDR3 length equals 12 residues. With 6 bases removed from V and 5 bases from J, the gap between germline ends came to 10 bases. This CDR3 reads CASSLQGYGYTF. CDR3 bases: TGTGCCAGCAGCCTACAGGGTTATGGCTACACCTTC.

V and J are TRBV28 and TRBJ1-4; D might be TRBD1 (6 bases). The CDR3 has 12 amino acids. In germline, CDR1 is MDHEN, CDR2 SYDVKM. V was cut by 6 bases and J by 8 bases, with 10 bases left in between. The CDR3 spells CASSFTGEKLFF. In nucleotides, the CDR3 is TGTGCCAGCAGCTTCACAGGGGAAAAACTGTTTTTT.

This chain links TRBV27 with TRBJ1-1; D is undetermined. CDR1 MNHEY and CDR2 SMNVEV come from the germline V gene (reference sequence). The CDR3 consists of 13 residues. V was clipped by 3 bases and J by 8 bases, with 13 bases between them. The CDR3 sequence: CASSFEGLGEAFF. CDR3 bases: TGTGCCAGCAGTTTCGAGGGTCTCGGGGAAGCTTTCTTT.

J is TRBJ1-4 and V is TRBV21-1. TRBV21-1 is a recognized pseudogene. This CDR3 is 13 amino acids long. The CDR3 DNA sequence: TGTGCCAGCAGCAACGCAACTAATGAAAAACTGTTTTTT. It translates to CASSNATNEKLFF.

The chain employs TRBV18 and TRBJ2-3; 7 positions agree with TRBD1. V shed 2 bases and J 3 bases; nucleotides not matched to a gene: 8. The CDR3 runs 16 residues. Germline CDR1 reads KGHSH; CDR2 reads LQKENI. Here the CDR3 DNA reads TGTGCCAGCTCACCATTAACAGGGGTTCGAACAGATACGCAGTATTTT. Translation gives CASSPLTGVRTDTQYF.

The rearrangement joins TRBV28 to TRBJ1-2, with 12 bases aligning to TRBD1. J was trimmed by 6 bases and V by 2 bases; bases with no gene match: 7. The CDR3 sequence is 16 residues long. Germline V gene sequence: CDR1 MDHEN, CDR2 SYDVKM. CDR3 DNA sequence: TGTGCCAGCAGTTTAATGGGGACAGGGGGCGCTGATGGCTACACCTTC. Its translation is CASSLMGTGGADGYTF.